One sample yielded the 9 T cell receptor beta chains listed below, sequenced in a study of PD-1 blockade in classical Hodgkin lymphoma. Noted time point: cycle 4 day 1 (C4D1), after about 6 weeks of nivolumab. Brentuximab vedotin exposure varied among the patients, all of whom had relapsed after autologous stem cell transplantation. The repertoire was sequenced with immunoSEQ multiplex PCR; TCRdb's copy has only in-frame clones and lacks some. The repertoire holds 25,000 to 35,000 clones, with about 72% as singletons. This specimen consisted of peripheral blood mononuclear cells (PBMCs), obtained before the fourth cycle of nivolumab. These receptors were obtained from a human donor with classical Hodgkin lymphoma.

This sequence joins TRBV6-5 and TRBJ1-1; possible D gene TRBD1, 5 bases. This CDR3 is built from 13 residues. Trimming left V 0 bases short and J 8 bases short, with 10 bases between. Germline V gene lookup returns CDR1 MNHEY and CDR2 SVGAGI. CDR3 DNA sequence: TGTGCCAGCAGTTACTCGACTTACAGGGAAGCTTTCTTT. As protein: CASSYSTYREAFF.

The V and J genes are TRBV27 and TRBJ2-7; TRBD2 might be the D (6 bases). CDR3 length equals 12 residues. V was trimmed by 2 bases and J by 7 bases, leaving 9 bases between them. Per the germline V gene, CDR1 is MNHEY and CDR2 is SMNVEV (reference sequence). The CDR3: CASSLTSSEQYF. CDR3 DNA sequence: TGTGCCAGCAGTTTAACTAGCTCGGAGCAGTACTTC.

This clone was counted a few times. J is TRBJ1-1 and V is TRBV6-5; possibly TRBD1 for D (6 bases). The germline V gene encodes CDR1 MNHEY and CDR2 SVGAGI. This CDR3 is 14 amino acids long. Trimming pared 4 bases from V and 14 bases from J, leaving 23 bases between. DNA of the CDR3: TGTGCCAGCAGTTTCGTCGAGTCACAGGGTGGGGCGTTCTTT. Amino acid sequence: CASSFVESQGGAFF.

This clone appeared once. The chain combines TRBV28 with TRBJ1-1; D unclear. Trimming took 8 bases from V and 3 from J, leaving 16 bases between them. The germline CDR1 and CDR2 sequences are MDHEN and SYDVKM. The CDR3 is 14 residues long. As DNA, the CDR3 is TGTGCCAGCCCCGGTCGGTCCTGGGACACTGAAGCTTTCTTT. It codes for CASPGRSWDTEAFF.

The V and J genes are TRBV9 and TRBJ2-1; no clear D gene. The V end lost 3 bases, the J end lost 0 bases, and 10 bases lay between the germline ends. CDR3 length: 15 amino acids. Germline CDR1 reads SGDLS; CDR2 reads YYNGEE. CDR3 loop: CASSAEGPSYNEQFF. The CDR3 DNA is TGTGCCAGCAGCGCTGAAGGACCCTCCTACAATGAGCAGTTCTTC.

The chain employs TRBV4-1 and TRBJ1-4; D is ambiguous. Germline V gives CDR1 MGHRA, CDR2 YSYEKL. The CDR3 totals 12 residues. V shed 5 bases and J shed 8 bases, with 9 bases lying between them. The CDR3 loop is CASSSPPEKLFF. The CDR3 DNA reads as TGCGCCAGCAGCTCTCCTCCGGAAAAACTGTTTTTT.

This clone was counted once. This chain joins TRBV9 and TRBJ2-2; D is possibly TRBD2 (6 bases). Germline-derived CDR1 and CDR2 are SGDLS and YYNGEE. V lost 1 base and J lost 0, with 13 bases in between. This CDR3 spans 17 amino acids. The CDR3 region has the DNA TGTGCCAGCAGCGTAAGTCGGGCGGGGACGAACACCGGGGAGCTGTTTTTT. Residues: CASSVSRAGTNTGELFF. Together with reference TRBV9 and TRBJ2-2, the CDR3 gives the full variable domain: DSGVTQTPKHLITATGQRVTLRCSPRSGDLSVYWYQQSLDQGLQFLIQYYNGEERAKGNILERFSAQQFPDLHSELNLSSLELGDSALYFCASSVSRAGTNTGELFFGEGSRLTVL.

This clone occurred once. The chain recombines TRBV9 with TRBJ2-2; the match to TRBD1 covers 9 bases. The ends lost 0 bases at V and 7 bases at J; junction bases unmatched: 13. The CDR3 runs 18 residues. The V gene's germline CDR1 is SGDLS and CDR2 YYNGEE. CDR3: CASSVERGQGIVHGELFF. Written as DNA, the CDR3 is TGTGCCAGCAGCGTAGAACGAGGACAGGGGATAGTTCACGGGGAGCTGTTTTTT.

The rearrangement joins TRBV30 to TRBJ2-7; 9 nucleotides line up with TRBD2. The CDR3 consists of 13 residues. Germline CDR1 and CDR2: GTSNPN and SVGIG (reference sequence). Trimming cost V 8 bases and J 4 bases; bases outside gene matches: 9. CDR3 coding DNA: TGTGCCAGAGCCGGTCTAGCGGGGTACGAGCAGTACTTC. Residues: CARAGLAGYEQYF.